These 32 T cell receptor beta chains share one sample of origin, sequenced in a study of post-analysis software for immune sequencing data. Study conclusions and caveats: TRBV segments more frequent in patients than in controls numbered roughly five and included TRBV5-6, TRBV5-1 and TRBV20-1.

Presence of unique molecular identifiers characterized the TCR beta cDNA libraries. TCRdb itself ran the PCR reads through MiXCR, one entry per CDR3 protein. The table records about 540,000 distinct CDR3 sequences, under 40% of them present only once. These TCRs are of unknown antigen specificity. Sequencing was carried out using blood. The receptors come from a girl between 2 and 17 years old with multiple sclerosis.

The J gene is TRBJ2-4, the V gene TRBV6-8; D gene ambiguous. Germline CDR1 is MNHGY and CDR2 is SAAAGT. V shed 7 bases and J shed 1 base, with 5 bases lying between them. The CDR3 covers 12 residues. CDR3 in amino acids: CASKQAKNIQYF. In DNA form, the CDR3 reads TGTGCCAGCAAACAGGCCAAAAACATTCAGTACTTC.

The rearrangement joins TRBV5-1 to TRBJ2-2; 10 bases align to TRBD2. This CDR3 region has 17 residues. CDR1 SGHRS and CDR2 YFSETQ come from the germline V gene. Trimming at V came to 3 bases and at J to 1 base, leaving 6 bases not matched to a gene. The DNA for the CDR3 is TGCGCCAGCAGCTCCCAGCGGGGGGGACTGAACACCGGGGAGCTGTTTTTT. This encodes CASSSQRGGLNTGELFF.

The chain carries TRBV20-1 and TRBJ2-3, with D possibly matching TRBD1 (5 bases). CDR1 is DFQATT, CDR2 SNEGSKA, per germline (reference sequence). This CDR3 region has 14 residues. V was trimmed by 0 bases and J by 2 bases, leaving 9 bases between them. The DNA of the CDR3 is TGCAGTGCTAGAGAAGACAGCCACACAGATACGCAGTATTTT. Translation: CSAREDSHTDTQYF.

This clonotype occurred once. V is TRBV12-3 or TRBV12-4 and J is TRBJ2-5; D not certain. The CDR3 sequence is 14 residues long. V was pared by 3 bases and J by 7 bases, with 15 bases between. The CDR3, as DNA: TGTGCCAGCAGTTTGGATAGGGCTTCCGGGACCCAGTACTTC. Amino acid sequence: CASSLDRASGTQYF.

This chain links TRBV14 with TRBJ2-5; TRBD2 aligns across 10 bases. J lost 1 base, V lost 4 bases, and 6 bases had no gene match. Germline-derived CDR1 and CDR2 are SGHDN and FVKESK. This CDR3 is 16 amino acids long. The CDR3 DNA reads TGTGCCAGCAGCCCCGGGACTAGCGCCCTCCAAGAGACCCAGTACTTC. Residues: CASSPGTSALQETQYF.

V gene TRBV28 combines with J gene TRBJ2-1, with unresolved D. V lost 1 base and J 0 bases, leaving 10 bases between the germline ends. The length of the CDR3 is 16 residues. Looked up from germline, CDR1 is MDHEN and CDR2 is SYDVKM. As DNA, the CDR3 is TGTGCCAGCAGTTTATACGAGGCCGACTCCTACAATGAGCAGTTCTTC. This codes for CASSLYEADSYNEQFF.

The rearrangement links TRBV20-1 to TRBJ2-1, with D perhaps matching TRBD1 (5 bases). The germline V gene has CDR1 DFQATT and CDR2 SNEGSKA (reference sequence). V dropped 6 bases and J dropped 4 bases, with 19 bases sitting between them. The CDR3 contains 15 residues. CDR3 sequence (DNA): TGCAGTGCCTCGAGGCGGCCAGGGCGATACAATGAGCAGTTCTTC. The encoded protein is CSASRRPGRYNEQFF.

This clonotype was seen a handful of times. The chain carries TRBV13 and TRBJ2-4; 8 bases line up with TRBD2. The CDR3 spans 13 residues. The V gene's germline CDR1 is PRHDT and CDR2 FYEKMQ (reference sequence). Germline trimming cut 2 bases from V and 9 bases from J; bases unmatched to any gene: 3. The CDR3 loop reads CASSLRAGVIQYF. For the CDR3, the DNA is TGTGCCAGCAGCTTAAGAGCGGGGGTCATTCAGTACTTC.

This clonotype was seen at least ten times. The V and J genes are TRBV6-1 and TRBJ2-5, with a possible D match to TRBD1 (6 bases). The CDR3 covers 15 residues. The V gene's germline CDR1 is MNHNS and CDR2 SASEGT. The ends were cut back, 1 base at V and 4 bases at J, with 13 bases in the middle. CDR3 sequence reads: CASSEGGQGGETQYF. The CDR3 DNA sequence: TGTGCCAGCAGTGAAGGGGGGCAGGGTGGAGAGACCCAGTACTTC.

This clonotype was counted between two and nine times. V and J are TRBV27 and TRBJ2-3, with TRBD2 matching over 7 bases. There are 13 residues in the CDR3. Germline V gene data show CDR1 as MNHEY and CDR2 as SMNVEV (reference sequence). The trim removed 8 bases at V and 3 bases at J, leaving 5 bases unmatched. CDR3 loop: CASPGGVTDTQYF. In nucleotides, the CDR3 is TGTGCCAGCCCGGGGGGAGTAACAGATACGCAGTATTTT.

This clonotype was counted a few times. The V and J genes are TRBV7-3 and TRBJ2-4; 10 bases are a match to TRBD1. The J call is doubtful: the DNA matches TRBJ2-5 better. Germline CDR1 SGHTA, CDR2 FQGTGA. CDR3 length: 18 amino acids. This CDR3 is CASSPRIAGTGVWETQYF. The CDR3 bases are TGTGCCAGCAGCCCTCGCATAGCCGGGACAGGGGTTTGGGAGACCCAGTACTTC.

This chain uses TRBV4-2 with TRBJ2-2; 8 nucleotides line up with TRBD1. With 1 base clipped from V and 7 bases from J, the junction kept 17 bases outside the gene matches. The germline gives CDR1 LGHNA, CDR2 YNFKEQ. The CDR3 totals 19 residues. CDR3 amino acids: CASSQGGSGQGISGGELFF. Written as DNA, the CDR3 is TGTGCCAGCAGCCAAGGGGGAAGCGGACAGGGAATCTCCGGCGGGGAGCTGTTTTTT.

This clonotype was seen a few times. The J gene is TRBJ2-3, the V gene TRBV5-1; D possibly corresponds to TRBD1 (6 bases). Germline values: CDR1 SGHRS, CDR2 YFSETQ. V was clipped by 6 bases and J by 2 bases, with 13 bases between them. The CDR3 extends over 14 amino acids. The CDR3 region is CASNEGELTDTQYF. CDR3 sequence (DNA): TGCGCCAGCAACGAGGGGGAGCTCACAGATACGCAGTATTTT.

This clonotype was observed many times. The chain links TRBV15 to TRBJ2-1; D remains ambiguous. V was cut by 1 base and J by 4 bases, with 5 bases left in between. This CDR3 comprises 13 residues. Looked up from germline, CDR1 is LNHNV and CDR2 is YYDKDF (reference sequence). The CDR3 spells CATSRAQYNEQFF. The CDR3 DNA reads TGTGCCACCAGCAGAGCACAGTACAATGAGCAGTTCTTC.

The rearrangement links TRBV7-8 to TRBJ2-1; TRBD2 matches at 10 bases. CDR1 is SGHVS and CDR2 is FQNEAQ in the germline V gene. Trimming cost V 6 bases and J 0 bases; bases outside gene matches: 5. This CDR3 region has 16 residues. CDR3 bases: TGTGCCAGCAGTTCAAAGCGGGGGGGCTCCTACAATGAGCAGTTCTTC. It is translated as CASSSKRGGSYNEQFF.

The chain couples TRBV7-9 to TRBJ2-2; the match to TRBD2 covers 10 bases. From germline, CDR1 is SEHNR and CDR2 FQNEAQ (reference sequence). This CDR3 has 18 amino acids. V lost 1 base and J lost 0; bases outside the gene matches: 5. The CDR3 DNA reads TGTGCCAGCAGCTTAGGTAGCGGGGGGCTCGCGAACACCGGGGAGCTGTTTTTT. Encoded protein: CASSLGSGGLANTGELFF. Full variable domain (rest looked up from reference TRBV7-9 and TRBJ2-2): DTGVSQNPRHKITKRGQNVTFRCDPISEHNRLYWYRQTLGQGPEFLTYFQNEAQLEKSRLLSDRFSAERPKGSFSTLEIQRTEQGDSAMYLCASSLGSGGLANTGELFFGEGSRLTVL.

Notes on this clonotype: A much larger clone is a single base away; this may be a read error. The rearrangement uses TRBV7-7 and TRBJ2-1, with D tentatively TRBD1 or TRBD2 (6 bases each). Germline assignment: CDR1 SSHAT and CDR2 FNYEAQ (reference sequence). The CDR3 totals 15 residues. DNA of the CDR3: TGTACTAGCAGCTTATCCGGGGGCCCCTACAATGAGCAGTTCTTC. Protein: CTSSLSGGPYNEQFF.

As DNA, the CDR3 is TGTGCCAGCAGCTTACTAGCGGGGGGGCTGTATGAGCAGTTCTTC. Its protein is CASSLLAGGLYEQFF. This sequence joins TRBV7-2 and TRBJ2-1, with 12 nucleotides matching TRBD2. The CDR3 has 15 amino acids. J was trimmed by 8 bases and V by 2 bases; bases with no gene match: 4. The V gene's germline CDR1 is SGHTA and CDR2 FQGNSA.

In this sample, this clonotype turned up a few times. The chain carries TRBV4-1 and TRBJ2-7, with TRBD2 matching over 7 bases. V lost 0 bases to trimming and J lost 2 bases; unmatched junction nucleotides: 4. In germline, CDR1 is MGHRA, CDR2 YSYEKL. The CDR3 is 15 amino acids. The CDR3 loop reads CASSQDPGGTYEQYF. The DNA for the CDR3 is TGCGCCAGCAGCCAAGATCCGGGGGGAACCTACGAGCAGTACTTC.

This chain uses TRBV29-1 with TRBJ2-2; 11 nucleotides match TRBD2. V was clipped by 0 bases and J by 5 bases; unmatched bases: 5. Germline CDR1 is SQVTM and CDR2 is ANQGSEA. This CDR3 contains 16 residues. The CDR3 loop is CSVEEPGLAVTGELFF. The CDR3 coding sequence is TGCAGCGTTGAAGAACCGGGACTAGCGGTAACCGGGGAGCTGTTTTTT.

This clonotype has just a few counts. The chain links TRBV29-1 to TRBJ1-1; D remains ambiguous. Germline loops: CDR1 SQVTM, CDR2 ANQGSEA. CDR3 size: 10 residues. Trimming removed 8 bases from V and 0 bases from J, with 4 bases in between. The DNA of the CDR3 is TGCAGCACCGTGAACACTGAAGCTTTCTTT. Translating gives CSTVNTEAFF.

The table lists this clonotype with a few counts. The CDR3 loop reads CASSLREVQGARYGYTF. The CDR3 DNA follows: TGTGCCAGCAGCCTCCGAGAGGTGCAGGGGGCGCGGTATGGCTACACCTTC. This chain links TRBV3-1 with TRBJ1-2; 8 nucleotides match TRBD1. Germline V gene data show CDR1 as LGHDT and CDR2 as YNNKEL (reference sequence). CDR3 length: 17 residues. J gave up 5 bases and V 4 bases, and 15 bases lay outside the gene matches.

This chain joins TRBV29-1 and TRBJ2-3; D not certain. The V end lost 6 bases, the J end lost 3 bases, and 13 bases lay between the germline ends. The CDR3 totals 13 residues. Germline V gives CDR1 SQVTM, CDR2 ANQGSEA. CDR3 loop: CSVPTAQTDTQYF. The CDR3 DNA is TGCAGCGTCCCCACGGCACAAACAGATACGCAGTATTTT.

This chain connects TRBV6-5 to TRBJ2-4; D remains unclear. The CDR3 is 13 residues long. V gave up 0 bases and J gave up 10 bases, with 10 bases separating them. Looked up from germline, CDR1 is MNHEY and CDR2 is SVGAGI. The CDR3 here is CASSYSYLGIQYF. The DNA for the CDR3 is TGTGCCAGCAGTTACTCGTACCTAGGGATTCAGTACTTC.

This clonotype appeared a single time. The chain couples TRBV6-1 to TRBJ2-7; no definite D call. V lost 3 bases to trimming and J lost 3 bases, with 15 bases between them. The CDR3 contains 15 residues. CDR1 MNHNS and CDR2 SASEGT come from the germline V gene. The CDR3 loop reads CASSDEGKEDYEQYF. CDR3 bases: TGTGCCAGCAGTGACGAAGGGAAAGAGGACTACGAGCAGTACTTC.

J is TRBJ1-1 and V is TRBV5-6, with TRBD1 as a possible D gene (6 bases). The germline V and J ends were trimmed by 5 bases and 1 base, with 18 bases remaining between them. Germline-derived CDR1 and CDR2 are SGHDT and YYEEEE. There are 16 residues in the CDR3. CDR3 bases: TGTGCCAGCAGTAGACCATGGGGGACAACGAACACTGAAGCTTTCTTT. This translates into CASSRPWGTTNTEAFF.

A note on this clonotype: At one of its ends the junction is not consistent with the germline gene, which may arise from a read error. V gene TRBV20-1 combines with J gene TRBJ2-2; 8 bases are shared with TRBD2. Germline lookup yields CDR1 DFQATT and CDR2 SNEGSKA (reference sequence). The length of the CDR3 is 16 residues. The CDR3 loop is CSARDSRGEYTGERFF. DNA for the CDR3: TGCAGTGCTAGAGATTCGCGGGGGGAATACACCGGGGAGCGGTTTTTT.

The V call is TRBV12-3 or TRBV12-4, the J call TRBJ2-5; 11 bases agree with TRBD2. Trimming cost V 8 bases and J 3 bases; bases outside gene matches: 5. CDR3 size: 14 residues. CDR3 amino acids: CASHSGGGKETQYF. CDR3 nucleotides: TGTGCCAGCCATAGCGGGGGGGGTAAAGAGACCCAGTACTTC.

This clonotype was observed a single time. The V call is TRBV6-5, the J call TRBJ2-3; D is uncertain. The CDR3 spans 13 residues. V gave up 6 bases and J gave up 3 bases, with 10 bases separating them. CDR1 and CDR2 (germline): MNHEY, SVGAGI. CDR3 region: CASREPETDTQYF. CDR3 sequence (DNA): TGTGCCAGCAGAGAGCCGGAAACAGATACGCAGTATTTT.

This clonotype was counted a few times. The rearrangement joins TRBV20-1 to TRBJ2-1; TRBD2 agrees at 8 bases. Germline CDR1 reads DFQATT; CDR2 reads SNEGSKA (reference sequence). The CDR3 sequence is 14 residues long. Trimming removed 3 bases from V and 9 bases from J; junction bases left unmatched: 10. For the CDR3, the DNA is TGCAGTGCTAGCTCGTCGGGGGGGTGGGTTGAGCAGTTCTTC. Its translation is CSASSSGGWVEQFF.

The sample holds a few counts of this clonotype. This chain uses TRBV7-8 with TRBJ2-3; 8 bases match TRBD2. Trimming took 4 bases from V and 6 from J; bases not matched to a gene: 12. The germline V gene has CDR1 SGHVS and CDR2 FQNEAQ. This CDR3 spans 16 amino acids. The CDR3 DNA reads TGTGCCAGCAGCTGGACCGGGACTAGTGATTTCGATACGCAGTATTTT. Protein sequence: CASSWTGTSDFDTQYF.

J is TRBJ2-1 and V is TRBV10-2; tentatively, D is TRBD1 or TRBD2 (6 bases each). The CDR3 runs to 17 residues. V was clipped by 0 bases and J by 3 bases, with 15 bases between them. Per the germline V gene, CDR1 is WSHSY and CDR2 is SAAADI. This CDR3 is CASSESRGGQLYNEQFF. CDR3 sequence (DNA): TGCGCCAGCAGTGAGTCGAGGGGAGGACAGCTCTACAATGAGCAGTTCTTC.